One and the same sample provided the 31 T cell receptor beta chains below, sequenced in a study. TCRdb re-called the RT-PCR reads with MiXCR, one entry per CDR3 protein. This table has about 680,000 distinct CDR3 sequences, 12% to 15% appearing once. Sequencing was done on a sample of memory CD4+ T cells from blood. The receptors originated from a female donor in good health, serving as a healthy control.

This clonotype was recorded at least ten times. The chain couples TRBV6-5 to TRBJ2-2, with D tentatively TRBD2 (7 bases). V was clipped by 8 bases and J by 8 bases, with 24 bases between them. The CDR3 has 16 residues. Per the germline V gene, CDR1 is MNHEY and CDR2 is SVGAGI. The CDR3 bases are TGTGCCAGCCATCGAAGCAAGGGGGGGACTTTTGGGGAGCTGTTTTTT. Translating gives CASHRSKGGTFGELFF.

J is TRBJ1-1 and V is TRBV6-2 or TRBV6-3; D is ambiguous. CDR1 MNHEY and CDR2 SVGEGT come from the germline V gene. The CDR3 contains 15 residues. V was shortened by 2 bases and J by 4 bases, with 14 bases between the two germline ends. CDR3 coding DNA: TGTGCCAGCAGTTACGTGTTGATTTCGGGCACTGAAGCTTTCTTT. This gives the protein CASSYVLISGTEAFF.

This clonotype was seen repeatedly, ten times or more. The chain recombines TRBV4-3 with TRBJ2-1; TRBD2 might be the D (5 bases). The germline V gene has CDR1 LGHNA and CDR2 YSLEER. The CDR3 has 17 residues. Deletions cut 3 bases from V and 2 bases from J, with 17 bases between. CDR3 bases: TGCGCCAGCAGCCATATCTATGGGAGCGGACCCTACAATGAGCAGTTCTTC. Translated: CASSHIYGSGPYNEQFF.

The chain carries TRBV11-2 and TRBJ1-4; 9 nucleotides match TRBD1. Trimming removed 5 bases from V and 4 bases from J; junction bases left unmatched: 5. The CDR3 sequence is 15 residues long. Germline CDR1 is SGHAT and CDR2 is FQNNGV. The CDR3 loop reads CASSPGQGYNEKLFF. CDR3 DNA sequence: TGTGCCAGCAGCCCTGGACAGGGGTATAATGAAAAACTGTTTTTT. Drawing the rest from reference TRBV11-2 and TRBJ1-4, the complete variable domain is EAGVAQSPRYKIIEKRQSVAFWCNPISGHATLYWYQQILGQGPKLLIQFQNNGVVDDSQLPKDRFSAERLKGVDSTLKIQPAKLEDSAVYLCASSPGQGYNEKLFFGSGTQLSVL.

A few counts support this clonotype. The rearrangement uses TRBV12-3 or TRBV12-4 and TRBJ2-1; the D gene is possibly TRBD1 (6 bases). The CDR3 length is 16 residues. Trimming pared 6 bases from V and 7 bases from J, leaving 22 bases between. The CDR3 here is CASSPLQGPVRNEQFF. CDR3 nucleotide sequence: TGTGCCAGCAGCCCGTTACAGGGCCCGGTCAGGAATGAGCAGTTCTTC.

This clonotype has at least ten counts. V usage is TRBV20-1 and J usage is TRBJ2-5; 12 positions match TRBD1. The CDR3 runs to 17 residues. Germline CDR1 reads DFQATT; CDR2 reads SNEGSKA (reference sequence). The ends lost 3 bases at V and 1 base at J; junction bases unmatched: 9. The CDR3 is CSASWGTGGLGQETQYF. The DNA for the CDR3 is TGCAGTGCTAGTTGGGGGACAGGGGGCTTAGGCCAAGAGACCCAGTACTTC.

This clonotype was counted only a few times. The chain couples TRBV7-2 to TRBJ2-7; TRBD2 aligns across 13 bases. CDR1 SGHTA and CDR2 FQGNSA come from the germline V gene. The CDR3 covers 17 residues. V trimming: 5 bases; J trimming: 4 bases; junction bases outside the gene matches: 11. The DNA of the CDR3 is TGTGCCAGCAGCCCAGGACTAGCGGGAGTGGGCCATTACGAGCAGTACTTC. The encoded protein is CASSPGLAGVGHYEQYF.

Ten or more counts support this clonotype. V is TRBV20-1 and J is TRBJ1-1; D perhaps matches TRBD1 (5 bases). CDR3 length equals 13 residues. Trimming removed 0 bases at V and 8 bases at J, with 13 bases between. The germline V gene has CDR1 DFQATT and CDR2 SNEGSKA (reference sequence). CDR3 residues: CSARDMPGREAFF. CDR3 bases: TGCAGTGCTAGAGATATGCCGGGACGGGAAGCTTTCTTT.

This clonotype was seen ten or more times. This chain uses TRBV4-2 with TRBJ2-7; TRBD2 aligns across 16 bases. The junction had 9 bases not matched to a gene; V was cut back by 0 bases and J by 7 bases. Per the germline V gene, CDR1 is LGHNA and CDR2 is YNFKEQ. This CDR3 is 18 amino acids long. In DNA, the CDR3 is TGTGCCAGCAGCCAAGAGCCCGCGGGACTAGCGGGAGGGAGTGAGCAGTACTTC. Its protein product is CASSQEPAGLAGGSEQYF.

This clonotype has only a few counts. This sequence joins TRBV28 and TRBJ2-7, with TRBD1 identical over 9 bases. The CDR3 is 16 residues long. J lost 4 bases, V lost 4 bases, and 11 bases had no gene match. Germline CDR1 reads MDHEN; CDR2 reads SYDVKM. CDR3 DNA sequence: TGTGCCAGCAGTTCGGTACGGGACAGGGTTCTGTACGAGCAGTACTTC. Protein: CASSSVRDRVLYEQYF.

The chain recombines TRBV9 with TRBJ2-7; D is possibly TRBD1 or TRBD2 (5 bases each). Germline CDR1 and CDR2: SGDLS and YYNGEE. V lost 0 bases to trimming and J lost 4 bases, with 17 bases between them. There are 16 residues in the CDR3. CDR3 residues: CASSVGPGTEAYEQYF. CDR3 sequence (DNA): TGTGCCAGCAGCGTAGGCCCCGGGACGGAGGCATACGAGCAGTACTTC.

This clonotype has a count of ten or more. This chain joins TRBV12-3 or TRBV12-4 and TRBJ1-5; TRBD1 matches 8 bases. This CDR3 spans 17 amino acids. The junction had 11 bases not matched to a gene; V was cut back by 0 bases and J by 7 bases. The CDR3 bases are TGTGCCAGCAGTTTAGCACGAGGAGGACAGGGTTGGCAGCCCCAGCATTTT. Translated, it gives CASSLARGGQGWQPQHF.

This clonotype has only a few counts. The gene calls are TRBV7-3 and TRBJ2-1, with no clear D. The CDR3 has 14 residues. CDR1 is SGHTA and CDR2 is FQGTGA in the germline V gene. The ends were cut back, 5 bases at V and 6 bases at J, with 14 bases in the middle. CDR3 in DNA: TGTGCCAGCAGCCATGGGGTCAGTACCAATGAGCAGTTCTTC. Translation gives CASSHGVSTNEQFF.

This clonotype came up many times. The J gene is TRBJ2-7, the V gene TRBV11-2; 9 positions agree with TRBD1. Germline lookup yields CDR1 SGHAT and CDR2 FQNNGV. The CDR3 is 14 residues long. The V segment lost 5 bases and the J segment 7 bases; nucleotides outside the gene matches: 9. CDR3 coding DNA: TGTGCCAGCAGCCTACAGGGGGCCGTGGGAGAGCAGTACTTC. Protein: CASSLQGAVGEQYF.

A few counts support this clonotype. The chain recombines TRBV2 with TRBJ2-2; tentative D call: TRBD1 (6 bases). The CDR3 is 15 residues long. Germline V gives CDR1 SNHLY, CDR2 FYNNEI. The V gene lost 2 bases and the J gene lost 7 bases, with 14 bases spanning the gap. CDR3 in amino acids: CASSENLQGVGELFF. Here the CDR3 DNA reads TGTGCCAGCAGTGAAAACTTACAGGGTGTCGGGGAGCTGTTTTTT. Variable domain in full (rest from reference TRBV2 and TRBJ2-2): EPEVTQTPSHQVTQMGQEVILRCVPISNHLYFYWYRQILGQKVEFLVSFYNNEISEKSEIFDDQFSVERPDGSNFTLKIRSTKLEDSAMYFCASSENLQGVGELFFGEGSRLTVL.

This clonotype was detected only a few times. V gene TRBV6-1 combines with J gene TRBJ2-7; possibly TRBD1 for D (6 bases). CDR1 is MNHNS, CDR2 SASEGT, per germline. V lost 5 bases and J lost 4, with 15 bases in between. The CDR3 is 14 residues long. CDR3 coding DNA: TGTGCCAGCAGTAAGGACACAGGGACGTACGAGCAGTACTTC. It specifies CASSKDTGTYEQYF.

DNA of the CDR3: TGCAGTGCTAGAGCAGACGGGCCAGGACTCAAAGCTTTCTTT. Encoded protein: CSARADGPGLKAFF. V gene TRBV20-1 combines with J gene TRBJ1-1; D unclear. Trimming took off 1 base at V and 9 bases at J, with 18 bases between the two ends. The CDR3 spans 14 residues. In germline, CDR1 is DFQATT, CDR2 SNEGSKA (reference sequence).

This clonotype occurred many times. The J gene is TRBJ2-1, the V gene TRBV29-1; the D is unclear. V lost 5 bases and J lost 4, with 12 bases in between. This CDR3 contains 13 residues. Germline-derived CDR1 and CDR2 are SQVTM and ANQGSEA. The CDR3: CSVLEDQYNEQFF. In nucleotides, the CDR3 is TGCAGCGTTCTCGAGGACCAATACAATGAGCAGTTCTTC.

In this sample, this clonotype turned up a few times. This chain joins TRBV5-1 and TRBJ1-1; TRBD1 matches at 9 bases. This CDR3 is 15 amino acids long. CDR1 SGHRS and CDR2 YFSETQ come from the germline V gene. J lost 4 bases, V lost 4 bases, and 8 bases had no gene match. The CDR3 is CASSPTRQGGTEAFF. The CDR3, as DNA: TGCGCCAGCAGCCCTACACGACAGGGGGGCACTGAAGCTTTCTTT.

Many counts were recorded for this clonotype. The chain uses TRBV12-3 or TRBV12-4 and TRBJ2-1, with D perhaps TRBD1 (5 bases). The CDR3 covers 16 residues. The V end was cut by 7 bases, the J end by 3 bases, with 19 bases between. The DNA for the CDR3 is TGTGCCAGCAATAAGTGGGGCGGCAGGAGCTACAATGAGCAGTTCTTC. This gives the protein CASNKWGGRSYNEQFF.

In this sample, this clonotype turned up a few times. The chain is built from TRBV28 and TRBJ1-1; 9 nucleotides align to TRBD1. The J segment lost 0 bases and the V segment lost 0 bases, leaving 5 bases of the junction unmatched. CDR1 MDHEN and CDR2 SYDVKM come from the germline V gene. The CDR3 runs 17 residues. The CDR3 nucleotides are TGTGCCAGCAGTTTATGGGGACAGGGCCCACTGAACACTGAAGCTTTCTTT. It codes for CASSLWGQGPLNTEAFF.

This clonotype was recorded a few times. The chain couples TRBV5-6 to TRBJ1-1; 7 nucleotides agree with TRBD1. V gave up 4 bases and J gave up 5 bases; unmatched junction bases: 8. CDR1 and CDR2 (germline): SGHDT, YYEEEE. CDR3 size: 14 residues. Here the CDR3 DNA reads TGTGCCAGCAGCCCGGCCAGGGGGAGGACTGAAGCTTTCTTT. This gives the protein CASSPARGRTEAFF. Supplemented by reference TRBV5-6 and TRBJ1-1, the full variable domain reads DAGVTQSPTHLIKTRGQQVTLRCSPKSGHDTVSWYQQALGQGPQFIFQYYEEEERQRGNFPDRFSGHQFPNYSSELNVNALLLGDSALYLCASSPARGRTEAFFGQGTRLTVV.

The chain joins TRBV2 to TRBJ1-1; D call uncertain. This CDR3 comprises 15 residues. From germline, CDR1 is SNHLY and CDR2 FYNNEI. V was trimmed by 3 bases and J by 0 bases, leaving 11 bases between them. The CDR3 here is CASSEGRSMNTEAFF. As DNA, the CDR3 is TGTGCCAGCAGTGAGGGTCGTTCCATGAACACTGAAGCTTTCTTT. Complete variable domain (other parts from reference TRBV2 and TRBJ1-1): EPEVTQTPSHQVTQMGQEVILRCVPISNHLYFYWYRQILGQKVEFLVSFYNNEISEKSEIFDDQFSVERPDGSNFTLKIRSTKLEDSAMYFCASSEGRSMNTEAFFGQGTRLTVV.

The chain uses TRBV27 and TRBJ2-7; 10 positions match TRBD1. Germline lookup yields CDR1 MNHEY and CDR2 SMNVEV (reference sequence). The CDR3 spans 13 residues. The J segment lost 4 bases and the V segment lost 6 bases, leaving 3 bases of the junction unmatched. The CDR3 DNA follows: TGTGCCAGCAGGGAGGACAGGGGGTACGAGCAGTACTTC. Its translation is CASREDRGYEQYF.

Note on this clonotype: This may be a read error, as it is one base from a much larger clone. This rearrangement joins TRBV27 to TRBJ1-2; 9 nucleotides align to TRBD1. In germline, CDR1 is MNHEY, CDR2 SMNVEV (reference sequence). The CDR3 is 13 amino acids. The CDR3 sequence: CASSLQGANGCTF. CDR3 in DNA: TGTGCCAGCAGCCTACAGGGGGCAAATGGCTGCACCTTC.

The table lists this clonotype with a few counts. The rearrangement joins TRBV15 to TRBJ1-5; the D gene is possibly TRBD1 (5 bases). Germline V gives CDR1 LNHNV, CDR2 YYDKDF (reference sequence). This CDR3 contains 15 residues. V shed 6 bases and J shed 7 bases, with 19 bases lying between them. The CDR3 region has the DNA TGTGCCACCAGACTGACAGAAAACCTCGGCCAGCCCCAGCATTTT. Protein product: CATRLTENLGQPQHF.

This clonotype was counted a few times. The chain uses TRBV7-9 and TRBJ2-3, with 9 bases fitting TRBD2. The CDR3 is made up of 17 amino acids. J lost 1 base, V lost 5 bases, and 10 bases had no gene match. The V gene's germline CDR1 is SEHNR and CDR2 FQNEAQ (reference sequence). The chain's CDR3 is CASSPRPSGKGTDTQYF. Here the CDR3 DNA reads TGTGCCAGCAGCCCCCGCCCTAGCGGGAAAGGCACAGATACGCAGTATTTT.

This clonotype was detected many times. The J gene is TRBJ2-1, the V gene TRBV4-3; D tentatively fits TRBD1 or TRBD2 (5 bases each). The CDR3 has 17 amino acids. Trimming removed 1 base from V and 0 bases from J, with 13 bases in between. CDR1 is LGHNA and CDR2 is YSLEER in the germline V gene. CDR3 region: CASSQGRGRSSYNEQFF. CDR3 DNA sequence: TGCGCCAGCAGCCAAGGAAGGGGACGTAGCTCCTACAATGAGCAGTTCTTC.

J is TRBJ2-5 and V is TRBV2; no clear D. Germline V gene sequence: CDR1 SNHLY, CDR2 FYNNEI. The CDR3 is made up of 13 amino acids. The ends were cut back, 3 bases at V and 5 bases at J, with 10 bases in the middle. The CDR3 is CASSDWGRETQYF. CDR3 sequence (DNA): TGTGCCAGCAGTGATTGGGGTAGGGAGACCCAGTACTTC.

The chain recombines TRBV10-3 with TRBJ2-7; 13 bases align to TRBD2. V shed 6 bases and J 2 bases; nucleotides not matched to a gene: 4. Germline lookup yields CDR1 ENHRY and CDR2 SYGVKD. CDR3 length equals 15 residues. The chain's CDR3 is CAISGLAGVTYEQYF. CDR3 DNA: TGTGCCATCAGCGGACTAGCGGGGGTTACCTACGAGCAGTACTTC.

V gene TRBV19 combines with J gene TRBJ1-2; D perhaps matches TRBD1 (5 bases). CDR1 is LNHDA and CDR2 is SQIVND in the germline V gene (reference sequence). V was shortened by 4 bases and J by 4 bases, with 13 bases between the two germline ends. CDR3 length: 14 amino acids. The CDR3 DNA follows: TGTGCCAGTAGTAAGGTTCAGGGCCTCTATGGCTACACCTTC. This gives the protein CASSKVQGLYGYTF.